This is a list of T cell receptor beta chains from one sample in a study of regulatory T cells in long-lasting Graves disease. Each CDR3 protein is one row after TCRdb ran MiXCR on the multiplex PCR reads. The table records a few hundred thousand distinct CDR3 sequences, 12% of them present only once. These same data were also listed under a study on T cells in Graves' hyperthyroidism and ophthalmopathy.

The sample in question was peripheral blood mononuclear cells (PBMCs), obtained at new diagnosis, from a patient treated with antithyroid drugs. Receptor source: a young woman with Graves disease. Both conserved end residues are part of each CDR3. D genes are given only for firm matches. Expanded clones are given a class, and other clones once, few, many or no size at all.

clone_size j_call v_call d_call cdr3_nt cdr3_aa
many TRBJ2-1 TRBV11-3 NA TGTGCCAGCAGCTTAGGGCGGAACAATGAGCAGTTCTTC CASSLGRNNEQFF
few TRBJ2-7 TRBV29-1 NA TGCAGACCTGGCAGGTTAGACGAGCAGTACTTC CRPGRLDEQYF
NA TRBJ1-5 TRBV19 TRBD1 TGTGCCAGTAGACTTACAGGGGCCCCGCTACAGCCCCAGCATTTT CASRLTGAPLQPQHF
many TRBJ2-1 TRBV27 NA TGTGCCAGCTACCGGGACAACAAACGGAGGAGCTACAATGAGCAGTTCTTC CASYRDNKRRSYNEQFF
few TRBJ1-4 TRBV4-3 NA TGCGCCAGCAGGCAAAGGTTTGGAATTGGTGAAAAACTGTTTTTT CASRQRFGIGEKLFF
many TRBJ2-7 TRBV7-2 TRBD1 TGTGCCAGCAGCTATTACGGGACAGGGGGCGACGAGCAGTACTTC CASSYYGTGGDEQYF
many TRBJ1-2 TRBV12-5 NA TGTGCTAGCTCAAGGGATGGCTATGGCTACACCTTC CASSRDGYGYTF
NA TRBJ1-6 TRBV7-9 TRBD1 TGTGCCAGCAGCCTCAGGGGGCCCCTCCACTTT CASSLRGPLHF
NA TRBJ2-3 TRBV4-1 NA TGCGCCAGCAGCCCCTCCATGACAGAGACCCACATAAGCACAGATACGCAGTATTTT CASSPSMTETHISTDTQYF
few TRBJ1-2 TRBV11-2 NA TGTGCCAGCAGCTTAGACAGGGTCTACACCTTC CASSLDRVYTF
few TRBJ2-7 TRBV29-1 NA TGCAGCGTTGAACTACCGGGCAGCTACGAGCAGTACTTC CSVELPGSYEQYF
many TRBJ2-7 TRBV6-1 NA TGTGCCAGCACCCTGAACTTCGCGGATATTTTCTACGAGCAGTACTTC CASTLNFADIFYEQYF
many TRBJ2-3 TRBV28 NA TGTGCCAGCAGTGACCCCGGACTACCCACAGATACGCAGTATTTT CASSDPGLPTDTQYF
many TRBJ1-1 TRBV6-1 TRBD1 TGTGCCAGCAGAAGGGACAGAATGAACACTGAAGCTTTCTTT CASRRDRMNTEAFF
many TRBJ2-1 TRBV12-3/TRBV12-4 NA TGTGCCAGCAGTTTTGGCAGGGGATGGGACAATGAGCAGTTCTTC CASSFGRGWDNEQFF
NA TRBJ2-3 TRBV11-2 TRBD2 TGTGCCAGCAGCTTAGTGACTAGCGGTCACACAGATACGCAGTATTTT CASSLVTSGHTDTQYF
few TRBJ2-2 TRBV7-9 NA TGTGCCAGCAGCTTAGTCGGGGTACGAGCGCATCTCAAGTCAGGGGAGCTGTTTTTT CASSLVGVRAHLKSGELFF
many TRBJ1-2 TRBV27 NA TGTGCCAGCAAGGCAGGGTTTAACTATGGCTACACCTTC CASKAGFNYGYTF
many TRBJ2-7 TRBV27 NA TGTGCCAGCAGTTTACTCGAGTATACGAAGCAGTACTTC CASSLLEYTKQYF
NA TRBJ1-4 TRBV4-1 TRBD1 TGCGCCAGCAGCCAAGAAGACAGGGGTGGGGAAAAACTGTTTTTT CASSQEDRGGEKLFF
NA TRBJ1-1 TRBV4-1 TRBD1 TGCGCCAGCAGCCGTGGACAGGGATACACTGAAGCTTTCTTT CASSRGQGYTEAFF